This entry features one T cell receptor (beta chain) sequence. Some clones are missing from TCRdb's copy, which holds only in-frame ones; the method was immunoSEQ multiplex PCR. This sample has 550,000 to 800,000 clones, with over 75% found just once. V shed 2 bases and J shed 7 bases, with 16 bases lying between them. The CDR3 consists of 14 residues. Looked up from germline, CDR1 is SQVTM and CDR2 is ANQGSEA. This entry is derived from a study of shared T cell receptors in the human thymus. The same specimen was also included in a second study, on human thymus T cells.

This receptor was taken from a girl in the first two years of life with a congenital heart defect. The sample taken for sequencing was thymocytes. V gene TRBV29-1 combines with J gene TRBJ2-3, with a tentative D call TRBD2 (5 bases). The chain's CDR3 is CSVEILAGLYTQYF. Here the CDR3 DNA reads TGCAGCGTTGAAATCCTAGCCGGGCTCTATACGCAGTATTTT.